A selection of T cell receptor beta chains follows, all from one sample in a study of OX40 agonist ivuxolimab in advanced cancers. TCRdb's table, derived via immunoSEQ multiplex PCR, lists solely in-frame clones and lacks some. The data contain tens of thousands of clones, approximately 80% of them singletons. The input for sequencing was CD4+ or CD8+ T cells sorted from blood, taken in a trial of the OX40 agonist ivuxolimab. The source is an adult with an advanced solid tumor such as melanoma, head and neck, liver or kidney cancer. The conserved cysteine and the conserved F or W are not part of the CDR3 here. Some rows mark clone size as missing; the rest say once, few, many or name a class of expanded clone.

cdr3_aa clone_size v_call
AISDGSETQY - TRBV10-3
ASSLNAQGSPLH - TRBV5-1
ASNAVWGEFVYGYT once TRBV19
ASTSEGWSQPQH - TRBV28
AWSTDTQY - TRBV30
ASSYIGLRDTDTDTQY - TRBV19
ASSEGRSGNTIY - TRBV6-5
ASTDTYRAMDGYT - TRBV5-4
ASSFGHRGPDTQY - TRBV5-1
ASSQSGGREAEQF - TRBV7-9
ASNGPSVGADYGYT - TRBV19
ASTTDRGIGYNEQF - TRBV19
ASRVDGGNYGYT - TRBV19
ASSAGWGEKLF - TRBV2
ASSPRTGSQETQY - TRBV11-2